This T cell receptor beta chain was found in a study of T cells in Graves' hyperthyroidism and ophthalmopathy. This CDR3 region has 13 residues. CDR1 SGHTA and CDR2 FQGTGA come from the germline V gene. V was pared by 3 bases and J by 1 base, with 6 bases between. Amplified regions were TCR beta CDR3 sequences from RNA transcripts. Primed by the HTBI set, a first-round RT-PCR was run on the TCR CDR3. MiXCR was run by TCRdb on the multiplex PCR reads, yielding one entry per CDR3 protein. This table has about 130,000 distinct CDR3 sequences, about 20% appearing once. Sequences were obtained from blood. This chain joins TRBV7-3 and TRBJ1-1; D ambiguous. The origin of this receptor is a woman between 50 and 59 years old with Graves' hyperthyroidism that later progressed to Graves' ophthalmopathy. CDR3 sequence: CASSFLRNTEAFF. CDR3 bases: TGTGCCAGCAGCTTTCTCCGGAACACTGAAGCTTTCTTT. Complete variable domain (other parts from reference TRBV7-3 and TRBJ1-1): GAGVSQTPSNKVTEKGKYVELRCDPISGHTALYWYRQSLGQGPEFLIYFQGTGAADDSGLPNDRFFAVRPEGSVSTLKIQRTERGDSAVYLCASSFLRNTEAFFGQGTRLTVV.